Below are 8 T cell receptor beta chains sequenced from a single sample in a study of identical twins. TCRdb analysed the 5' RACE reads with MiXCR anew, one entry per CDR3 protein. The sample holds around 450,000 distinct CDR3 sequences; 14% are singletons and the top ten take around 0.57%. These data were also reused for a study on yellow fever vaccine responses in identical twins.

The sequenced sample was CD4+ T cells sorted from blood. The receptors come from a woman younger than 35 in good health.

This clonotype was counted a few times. The CDR3 DNA reads TGTGCCAGCAGCCAGCAGGGGTTGGGCGAGCAGTACTTC. Its translation is CASSQQGLGEQYF. The chain uses TRBV7-2 and TRBJ2-7, with a tentative D call TRBD1 (6 bases). Trimming removed 5 bases at V and 6 bases at J, with 14 bases between. The length of the CDR3 is 13 residues. Looked up from germline, CDR1 is SGHTA and CDR2 is FQGNSA.

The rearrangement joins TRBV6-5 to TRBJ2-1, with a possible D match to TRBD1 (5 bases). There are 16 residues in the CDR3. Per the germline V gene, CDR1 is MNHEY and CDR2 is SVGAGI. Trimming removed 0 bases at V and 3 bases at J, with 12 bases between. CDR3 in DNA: TGTGCCAGCAGTTACTCGCGAGACAGCGTCTACAATGAGCAGTTCTTC. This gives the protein CASSYSRDSVYNEQFF.

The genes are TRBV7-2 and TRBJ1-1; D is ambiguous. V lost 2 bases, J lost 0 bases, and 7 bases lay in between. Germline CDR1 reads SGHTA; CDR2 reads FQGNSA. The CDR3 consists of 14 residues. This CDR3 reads CASSLYSMNTEAFF. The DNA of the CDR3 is TGTGCCAGCAGCTTATACAGCATGAACACTGAAGCTTTCTTT.

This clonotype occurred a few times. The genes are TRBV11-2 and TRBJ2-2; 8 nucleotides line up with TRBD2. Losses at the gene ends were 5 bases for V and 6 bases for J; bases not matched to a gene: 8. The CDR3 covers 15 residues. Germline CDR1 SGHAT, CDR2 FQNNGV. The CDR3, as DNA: TGTGCCAGCAGCCCGGGGACTAGGGGTGCCGGGGAGCTGTTTTTT. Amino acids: CASSPGTRGAGELFF.

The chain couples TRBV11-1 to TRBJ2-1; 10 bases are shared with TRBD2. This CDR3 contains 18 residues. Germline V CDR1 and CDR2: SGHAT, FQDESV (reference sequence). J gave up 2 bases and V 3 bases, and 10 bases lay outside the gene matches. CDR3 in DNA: TGTGCCAGCAGCTTGCTTAGCGGGGGGCTTGGAGCCTACAATGAGCAGTTCTTC. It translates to CASSLLSGGLGAYNEQFF.

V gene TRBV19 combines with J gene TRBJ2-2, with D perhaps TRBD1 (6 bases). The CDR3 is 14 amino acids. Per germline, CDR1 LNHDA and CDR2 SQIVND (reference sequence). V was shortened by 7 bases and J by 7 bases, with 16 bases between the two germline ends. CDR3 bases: TGTGCCAGTACCACCAACAGGGCAGGCGGGGAGCTGTTTTTT. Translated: CASTTNRAGGELFF.

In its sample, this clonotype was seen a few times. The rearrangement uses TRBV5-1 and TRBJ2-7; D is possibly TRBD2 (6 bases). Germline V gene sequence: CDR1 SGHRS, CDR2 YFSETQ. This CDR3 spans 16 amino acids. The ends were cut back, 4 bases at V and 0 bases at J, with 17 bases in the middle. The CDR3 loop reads CASSLNTGGTSYEQYF. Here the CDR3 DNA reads TGCGCCAGCAGCCTTAACACCGGGGGTACCTCCTACGAGCAGTACTTC.

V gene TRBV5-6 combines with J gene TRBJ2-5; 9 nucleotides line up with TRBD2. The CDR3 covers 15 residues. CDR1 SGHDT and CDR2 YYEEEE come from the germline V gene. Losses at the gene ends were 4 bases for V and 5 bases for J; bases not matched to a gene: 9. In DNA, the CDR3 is TGTGCCAGCAGCCGACCTAGCGGGAAGCGGGAGACCCAGTACTTC. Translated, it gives CASSRPSGKRETQYF.